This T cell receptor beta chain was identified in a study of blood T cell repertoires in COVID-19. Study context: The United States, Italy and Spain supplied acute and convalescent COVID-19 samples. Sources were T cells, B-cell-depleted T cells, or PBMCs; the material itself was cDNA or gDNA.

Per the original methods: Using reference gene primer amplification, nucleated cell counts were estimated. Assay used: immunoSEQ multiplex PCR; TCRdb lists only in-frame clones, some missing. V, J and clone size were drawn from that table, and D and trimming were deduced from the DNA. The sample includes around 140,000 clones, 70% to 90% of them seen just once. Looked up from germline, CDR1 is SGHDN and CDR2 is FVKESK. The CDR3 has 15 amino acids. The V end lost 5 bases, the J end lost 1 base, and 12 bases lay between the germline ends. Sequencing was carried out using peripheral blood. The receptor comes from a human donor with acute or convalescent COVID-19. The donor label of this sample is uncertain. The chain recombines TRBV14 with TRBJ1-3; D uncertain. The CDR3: CASSSHFGSGNTIYF. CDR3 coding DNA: TGTGCCAGCAGCTCCCACTTTGGTTCTGGAAACACCATATATTTT. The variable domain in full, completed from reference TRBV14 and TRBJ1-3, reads EAGVTQFPSHSVIEKGQTVTLRCDPISGHDNLYWYRRVMGKEIKFLLHFVKESKQDESGMPNNRFLAERTGGTYSTLKVQPAELEDSGVYFCASSSHFGSGNTIYFGEGSWLTVV.